What follows are 23 T cell receptor beta chains derived from one specimen sequenced in a study of glioma-infiltrating T cells after dendritic cell vaccination. The assay was immunoSEQ multiplex PCR, and TCRdb's table has in-frame clones only and misses some. Among about 82,000 clones listed, roughly four fifths were seen once. Stated time point: after dendritic cell vaccination, including at tumor progression/relapse. The sample was blood, taken after dendritic cell vaccination. These receptors all come from a human donor with glioblastoma.

This chain connects TRBV10-3 to TRBJ1-2, with D possibly TRBD1 on 5 matching bases. CDR1 ENHRY and CDR2 SYGVKD come from the germline V gene. Trimming removed 0 bases at V and 6 bases at J, with 14 bases between. CDR3 length: 15 residues. The CDR3 loop reads CAISESNPPGHGYTF. For the CDR3, the DNA is TGTGCCATCAGTGAGTCGAATCCCCCAGGGCATGGCTACACCTTC.

This CDR3 is CASTKPQGSNQPQHF. CDR3 nucleotide sequence: TGTGCCAGCACCAAACCTCAGGGTAGCAATCAGCCCCAGCATTTT. The J gene is TRBJ1-5, the V gene TRBV6-6, with D maybe TRBD1 (5 bases). The CDR3 consists of 15 residues. V was clipped by 7 bases and J by 0 bases, with 13 bases between them. Germline V lookup: CDR1 MNHNY, CDR2 SVGAGI (reference sequence).

CDR3 coding DNA: TGTGCCAGCAGCTCAATTATGACTAGCGGGGGCAACGAGCAGTACTTC. Protein sequence: CASSSIMTSGGNEQYF. This sequence joins TRBV7-9 and TRBJ2-7; 12 bases are a match to TRBD2. The germline V gene has CDR1 SEHNR and CDR2 FQNEAQ (reference sequence). The CDR3 loop spans 16 amino acids. The V and J ends lost 4 bases and 5 bases, in that order; junction bases with no gene match: 9.

J is TRBJ1-5 and V is TRBV28; TRBD1 is a possible D gene (6 bases). Trimming took off 6 bases at V and 0 bases at J, with 18 bases between the two ends. This CDR3 spans 17 amino acids. From germline, CDR1 is MDHEN and CDR2 SYDVKM. CDR3 DNA: TGTGCCAGCAGCCCCGCGGGGGGCCCTTATAGCAATCAGCCCCAGCATTTT. This encodes CASSPAGGPYSNQPQHF.

This rearrangement joins TRBV14 to TRBJ2-2, with D maybe TRBD2 (5 bases). The CDR3 is 15 amino acids. Germline assignment: CDR1 SGHDN and CDR2 FVKESK. V lost 0 bases to trimming and J lost 6 bases, with 11 bases between them. CDR3 sequence (DNA): TGTGCCAGCAGCCAAGATCGAGGAGGACCCGGGGAGCTGTTTTTT. This translates into CASSQDRGGPGELFF.

The V gene is TRBV5-1, the J gene TRBJ1-1, with D possibly matching TRBD1 (5 bases). CDR3 length: 14 amino acids. V lost 0 bases to trimming and J lost 1 base, with 7 bases between them. Germline CDR1 and CDR2: SGHRS and YFSETQ. The CDR3 nucleotides read TGCGCCAGCAGCTTGGCCGGGGGGAACACTGAAGCTTTCTTT. This encodes CASSLAGGNTEAFF.

The V call is TRBV6-6, the J call TRBJ1-3; 8 nucleotides agree with TRBD1. This CDR3 region has 15 residues. Per germline, CDR1 MNHNY and CDR2 SVGAGI (reference sequence). The junction had 4 bases not matched to a gene; V was cut back by 6 bases and J by 0 bases. This CDR3 reads CASRGTGISGNTIYF. The DNA of the CDR3 is TGTGCCAGCAGAGGGACAGGCATCTCTGGAAACACCATATATTTT.

The rearrangement links TRBV18 to TRBJ1-1; weak D call: TRBD1 (5 bases). The CDR3 runs to 19 residues. Trimming took 3 bases from V and 0 from J, leaving 23 bases between them. Germline-derived CDR1 and CDR2 are KGHSH and LQKENI. The CDR3 DNA is TGTGCCAGCTCACCTGCGACGGCGCTGGGCGACAGACTGAACACTGAAGCTTTCTTT. This sequence encodes CASSPATALGDRLNTEAFF. Using reference TRBV18 and TRBJ1-1 for the parts outside the CDR3, the full variable domain is NAGVMQNPRHLVRRRGQEARLRCSPMKGHSHVYWYRQLPEEGLKFMVYLQKENIIDESGMPKERFSAEFPKEGPSILRIQQVVRGDSAAYFCASSPATALGDRLNTEAFFGQGTRLTVV.

The chain is built from TRBV4-1 and TRBJ2-7, with D tentatively TRBD2 (5 bases). The germline gives CDR1 MGHRA, CDR2 YSYEKL. This CDR3 region has 15 residues. Trimming stripped 0 bases from V and 0 bases from J, with 9 bases between. The CDR3 loop reads CASSQDDDYSYEQYF. CDR3 bases: TGCGCCAGCAGCCAAGATGACGACTACTCCTACGAGCAGTACTTC.

This clone was seen a handful of times. The rearrangement uses TRBV5-4 and TRBJ1-3, with 7 bases matching TRBD1. Germline CDR1 SGHNT, CDR2 YYREEE (reference sequence). With 3 bases clipped from V and 0 bases from J, the junction kept 6 bases outside the gene matches. This CDR3 region has 16 residues. CDR3: CASSSAGDSSGNTIYF. In nucleotides, the CDR3 is TGTGCCAGCAGCTCCGCAGGGGACAGCTCTGGAAACACCATATATTTT.

The chain has TRBV7-2 and TRBJ1-6; possibly TRBD1 for D (6 bases). The CDR3 extends over 14 amino acids. V shed 5 bases and J shed 9 bases, with 14 bases lying between them. Germline CDR1 and CDR2: SGHTA and FQGNSA. The CDR3 loop is CASSPEGGFSPLHF. DNA of the CDR3: TGTGCCAGCAGCCCCGAAGGGGGTTTTTCACCCCTCCACTTT. Full variable domain (remainder filled in from reference TRBV7-2 and TRBJ1-6): GAGVSQSPSNKVTEKGKDVELRCDPISGHTALYWYRQSLGQGLEFLIYFQGNSAPDKSGLPSDRFSAERTGGSVSTLTIQRTQQEDSAVYLCASSPEGGFSPLHFGNGTRLTVT.

The gene calls are TRBV4-3 and TRBJ2-1; TRBD1 matches 9 bases. The V and J ends lost 5 bases and 4 bases, in that order; junction bases with no gene match: 6. This CDR3 has 15 amino acids. Germline CDR1 and CDR2: LGHNA and YSLEER. The CDR3 DNA reads as TGCGCCAGCAGCAGACAGGGGGAGACATACAATGAGCAGTTCTTC. Protein sequence: CASSRQGETYNEQFF.

V usage is TRBV19 and J usage is TRBJ2-7, with 10 bases identical to TRBD1. Germline V CDR1 and CDR2: LNHDA, SQIVND (reference sequence). The CDR3 runs to 14 residues. The junction had 5 bases not matched to a gene; V was cut back by 4 bases and J by 5 bases. CDR3 sequence: CASSTMDRGDEQYF. The CDR3 region has the DNA TGTGCCAGTAGTACAATGGACAGGGGGGACGAGCAGTACTTC.

The chain combines TRBV18 with TRBJ2-2, with D hard to call. The ends were cut back, 5 bases at V and 0 bases at J, with 7 bases in the middle. This CDR3 comprises 14 residues. Germline CDR1 is KGHSH and CDR2 is LQKENI. The CDR3 DNA reads TGTGCCAGCTCATCGGGTACGAACACCGGGGAGCTGTTTTTT. Translated: CASSSGTNTGELFF. Combining the CDR3 with reference TRBV18 and TRBJ2-2 gives the whole variable domain NAGVMQNPRHLVRRRGQEARLRCSPMKGHSHVYWYRQLPEEGLKFMVYLQKENIIDESGMPKERFSAEFPKEGPSILRIQQVVRGDSAAYFCASSSGTNTGELFFGEGSRLTVL.

V is TRBV2 and J is TRBJ1-4; the D is unclear. There are 15 residues in the CDR3. V was clipped by 1 base and J by 2 bases, with 8 bases between them. Looked up from germline, CDR1 is SNHLY and CDR2 is FYNNEI. The CDR3 sequence: CASSEDPGTNEKLFF. In nucleotides, the CDR3 is TGTGCCAGCAGTGAAGATCCGGGGACTAATGAAAAACTGTTTTTT.

V gene TRBV15 combines with J gene TRBJ2-1; D gene ambiguous. Germline-derived CDR1 and CDR2 are LNHNV and YYDKDF (reference sequence). Between the trimmed V and J ends, which lost 0 bases and 16 bases, there was a span of 13 bases. The CDR3 runs to 12 residues. CDR3 loop: CATSREGQVAFF. CDR3 DNA sequence: TGTGCCACCAGCAGAGAGGGCCAGGTCGCATTCTTC.

J is TRBJ2-7 and V is TRBV27; no clear D gene. Per germline, CDR1 MNHEY and CDR2 SMNVEV (reference sequence). The CDR3 sequence is 13 residues long. The germline V and J ends were trimmed by 8 bases and 2 bases, with 13 bases remaining between them. CDR3 protein: CASGTGVAYEQYF. As DNA, the CDR3 is TGTGCCAGCGGTACCGGTGTGGCCTACGAGCAGTACTTC.

The gene calls are TRBV2 and TRBJ2-5, with 8 bases fitting TRBD1. Germline lookup yields CDR1 SNHLY and CDR2 FYNNEI. CDR3 length: 14 amino acids. V was pared by 7 bases and J by 5 bases, with 9 bases of the junction left unmatched. CDR3 sequence reads: CASNRQGSGETQYF. Written as DNA, the CDR3 is TGTGCCAGCAACCGACAGGGGAGCGGGGAGACCCAGTACTTC. Looking up the rest from reference TRBV2 and TRBJ2-5 gives the full variable domain: EPEVTQTPSHQVTQMGQEVILRCVPISNHLYFYWYRQILGQKVEFLVSFYNNEISEKSEIFDDQFSVERPDGSNFTLKIRSTKLEDSAMYFCASNRQGSGETQYFGPGTRLLVL.

The chain uses TRBV6-1 and TRBJ1-1; 10 positions match TRBD1. The CDR3 extends over 16 amino acids. The germline V gene encodes CDR1 MNHNS and CDR2 SASEGT. With V trimmed by 0 bases and J by 5 bases, 6 bases remained unmatched. CDR3 loop: CASSEAAGTGATEAFF. The CDR3 DNA is TGTGCCAGCAGTGAAGCAGCAGGGACAGGGGCGACTGAAGCTTTCTTT.

This chain uses TRBV28 with TRBJ1-4, with D perhaps TRBD1 (5 bases). CDR3 length equals 15 residues. Between the trimmed V and J ends, which lost 3 bases and 7 bases, there was a span of 15 bases. Germline V CDR1 and CDR2: MDHEN, SYDVKM. DNA of the CDR3: TGTGCCAGCAGTTTGCCGGGAGCTGGGGGTGAAAAACTGTTTTTT. It encodes CASSLPGAGGEKLFF.

The CDR3 coding sequence is TGTGCCAGCAGCCAAACAGGCGTCGCTGTTAACTATGGCTACACCTTC. It encodes CASSQTGVAVNYGYTF. The J gene is TRBJ1-2, the V gene TRBV7-3; the D gene is possibly TRBD1 (5 bases). Germline V gives CDR1 SGHTA, CDR2 FQGTGA. V lost 5 bases to trimming and J lost 1 base, with 17 bases between them. The CDR3 covers 16 residues. Drawing the rest from reference TRBV7-3 and TRBJ1-2, the complete variable domain is GAGVSQTPSNKVTEKGKYVELRCDPISGHTALYWYRQSLGQGPEFLIYFQGTGAADDSGLPNDRFFAVRPEGSVSTLKIQRTERGDSAVYLCASSQTGVAVNYGYTFGSGTRLTVV.

A single count supports this clone. The chain is built from TRBV29-1 and TRBJ1-2, with 9 bases identical to TRBD1. There are 13 residues in the CDR3. The V segment lost 6 bases and the J segment 4 bases; nucleotides outside the gene matches: 6. Germline V gives CDR1 SQVTM, CDR2 ANQGSEA. The CDR3 nucleotides are TGCAGCGTGGGGGGACAGGGCTTCTATGGCTACACCTTC. Translation: CSVGGQGFYGYTF.

The chain employs TRBV6-1 and TRBJ1-1, with D possibly TRBD1 on 5 matching bases. Germline V lookup: CDR1 MNHNS, CDR2 SASEGT. This CDR3 has 14 residues. V shed 2 bases and J shed 4 bases, with 11 bases lying between them. DNA of the CDR3: TGTGCCAGCAGTGAACCCAGGGATTCCACTGAAGCTTTCTTT. Protein product: CASSEPRDSTEAFF.